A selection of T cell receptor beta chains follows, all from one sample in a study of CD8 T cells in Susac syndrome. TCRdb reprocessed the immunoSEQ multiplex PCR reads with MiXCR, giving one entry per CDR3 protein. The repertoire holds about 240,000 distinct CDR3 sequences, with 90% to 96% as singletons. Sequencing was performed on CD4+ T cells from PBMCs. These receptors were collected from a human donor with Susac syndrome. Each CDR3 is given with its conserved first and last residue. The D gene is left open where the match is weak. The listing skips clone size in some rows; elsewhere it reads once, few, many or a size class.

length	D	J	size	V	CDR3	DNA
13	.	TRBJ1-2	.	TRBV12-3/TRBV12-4	CASSQGFRSGYTF	TGTGCCAGCAGTCAGGGGTTCCGGAGTGGCTACACCTTC
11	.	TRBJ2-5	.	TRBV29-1	CSVALGETQYF	TGCAGCGTGGCACTTGGTGAGACCCAGTACTTC
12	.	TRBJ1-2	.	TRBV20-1	CSARDGRTVNTF	TGCAGTGCTAGAGATGGCAGGACAGTCAACACCTTC
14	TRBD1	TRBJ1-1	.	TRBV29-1	CSVSLRTGDTEAFF	TGCAGCGTCTCCCTTCGGACAGGGGACACTGAAGCTTTCTTT
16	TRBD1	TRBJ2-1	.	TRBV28	CASSRIAGQGQSEQFF	TGTGCCAGCAGTCGTATCGCTGGACAGGGTCAGAGTGAGCAGTTCTTC
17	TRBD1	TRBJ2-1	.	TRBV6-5	CASSYPVTGLGYNEQFF	TGTGCCAGCAGTTACCCTGTGACAGGGTTAGGCTACAATGAGCAGTTCTTC
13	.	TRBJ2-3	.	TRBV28	CASSQTFRDTQYF	TGTGCCAGCAGTCAAACCTTTCGGGATACGCAGTATTTT
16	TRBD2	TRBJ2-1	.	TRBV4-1	CASSKTPGTSGPGQFF	TGCGCCAGCAGCAAAACCCCCGGGACTAGCGGGCCCGGGCAGTTCTTC
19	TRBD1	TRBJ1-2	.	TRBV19	CASSSEVRLGGGLAYGYTF	TGTGCCAGTAGTAGCGAGGTCCGTCTGGGAGGGGGCCTCGCCTATGGCTACACCTTC
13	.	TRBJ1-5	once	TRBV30	CAWVQGVNQPQHF	TGTGCCTGGGTACAGGGAGTGAATCAGCCCCAGCATTTT
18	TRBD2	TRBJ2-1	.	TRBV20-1	CSARDVTSGRWGYNEQFF	TGCAGTGCTAGAGATGTAACTAGCGGGAGGTGGGGATACAATGAGCAGTTCTTC
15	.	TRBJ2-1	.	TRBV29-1	CSARARDGSYNEQFF	TGCAGCGCCCGGGCCAGGGACGGCTCCTACAATGAGCAGTTCTTC
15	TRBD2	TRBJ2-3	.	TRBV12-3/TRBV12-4	CASSIAGPRVDTQYF	TGTGCCAGCAGCATAGCGGGGCCTCGGGTCGATACGCAGTATTTT
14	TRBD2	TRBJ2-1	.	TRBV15	CATNRAGGDNEQFF	TGTGCCACCAACCGAGCGGGAGGAGACAATGAGCAGTTCTTC
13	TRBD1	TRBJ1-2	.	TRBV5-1	CASGLDRDSGYTF	TGCGCCAGCGGCCTTGACAGGGATAGCGGCTACACCTTC
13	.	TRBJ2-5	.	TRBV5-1	CASSLGGEETQYF	TGCGCCAGCAGCTTGGGAGGGGAAGAGACCCAGTACTTC
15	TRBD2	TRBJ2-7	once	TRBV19	CASSTRLAGRYEQYF	TGTGCCAGTAGTACTCGACTAGCGGGAAGGTACGAGCAGTACTTC
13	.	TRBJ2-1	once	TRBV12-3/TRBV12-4	CASSLALDNEQFF	TGTGCCAGCAGTTTAGCGTTGGACAATGAGCAGTTCTTC
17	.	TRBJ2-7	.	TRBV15	CATSRDIGFTRPLGQYF	TGTGCCACCAGCAGAGATATCGGGTTTACCAGACCCCTAGGGCAGTACTTC
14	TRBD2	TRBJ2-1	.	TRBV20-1	CGKTAGGPVDEQFF	TGCGGTAAGACGGCGGGAGGGCCGGTCGATGAGCAGTTCTTC
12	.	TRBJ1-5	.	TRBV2	CATTNSNQPQHF	TGTGCCACCACCAATAGCAATCAGCCCCAGCATTTT
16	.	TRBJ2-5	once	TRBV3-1	CASRSKVAGNQETQYF	TGTGCCAGCAGGAGTAAGGTGGCGGGGAACCAAGAGACCCAGTACTTC
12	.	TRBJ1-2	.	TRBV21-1	CVSLGGCHGYTF	TGTGTCTCGCTCGGGGGGTGCCATGGCTACACCTTC
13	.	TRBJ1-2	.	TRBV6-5	CASSPDRPYGYTF	TGTGCCAGCAGTCCCGACAGGCCCTATGGCTACACCTTC
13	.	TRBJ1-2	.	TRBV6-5	CASSHRTNYGYTF	TGTGCCAGCAGCCACCGAACCAACTATGGCTACACCTTC
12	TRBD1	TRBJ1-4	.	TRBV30	CASGQGLGKLFF	TGTGCTTCAGGACAGGGGCTGGGAAAACTGTTTTTT
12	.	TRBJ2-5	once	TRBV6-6	CASGEGAETQYF	TGTGCCAGCGGCGAGGGAGCCGAGACCCAGTACTTC
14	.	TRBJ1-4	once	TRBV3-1	CASSDYGTNEKLFF	TGTGCCAGCAGTGACTACGGGACTAATGAAAAACTGTTTTTT
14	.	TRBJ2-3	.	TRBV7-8	CASSLVASTDTQYF	TGTGCCAGCAGCTTAGTAGCGAGCACAGATACGCAGTATTTT
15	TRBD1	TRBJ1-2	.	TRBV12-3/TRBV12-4	CANSLGQALDYGYTF	TGTGCCAACAGTTTAGGACAGGCTCTTGACTATGGCTACACCTTC
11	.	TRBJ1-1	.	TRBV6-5	CASSRAGEAFF	TGTGCCAGCAGCCGCGCGGGGGAAGCTTTCTTT
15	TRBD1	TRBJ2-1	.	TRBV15	CATSRDNTGGSEQFF	TGTGCCACCAGCAGGGATAATACAGGGGGCAGTGAGCAGTTCTTC
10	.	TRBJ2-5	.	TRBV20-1	CSGKGETQYF	TGCAGTGGGAAGGGGGAGACCCAGTACTTC
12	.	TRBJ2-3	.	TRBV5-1	CASNLGGDTQYF	TGCGCCAGCAACTTGGGAGGAGATACGCAGTATTTT
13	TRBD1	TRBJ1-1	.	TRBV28	CASRLRQGAEAFF	TGTGCCAGCAGGCTTAGACAGGGCGCTGAAGCTTTCTTT
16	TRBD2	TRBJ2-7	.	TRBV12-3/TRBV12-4	CASSPAPGLAGDEQYF	TGTGCCAGCAGTCCCGCACCGGGACTAGCGGGAGACGAGCAGTACTTC
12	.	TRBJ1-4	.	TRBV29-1	CSGTGLNEKLFF	TGCAGCGGAACAGGGCTGAATGAAAAACTGTTTTTT
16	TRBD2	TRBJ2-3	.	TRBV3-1	CASSQRASGRADTQYF	TGTGCCAGCAGCCAACGGGCTAGCGGGAGAGCCGATACGCAGTATTTT
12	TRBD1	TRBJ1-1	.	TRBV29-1	CSAGTGGAEAFF	TGCAGCGCCGGGACAGGGGGGGCTGAAGCTTTCTTT